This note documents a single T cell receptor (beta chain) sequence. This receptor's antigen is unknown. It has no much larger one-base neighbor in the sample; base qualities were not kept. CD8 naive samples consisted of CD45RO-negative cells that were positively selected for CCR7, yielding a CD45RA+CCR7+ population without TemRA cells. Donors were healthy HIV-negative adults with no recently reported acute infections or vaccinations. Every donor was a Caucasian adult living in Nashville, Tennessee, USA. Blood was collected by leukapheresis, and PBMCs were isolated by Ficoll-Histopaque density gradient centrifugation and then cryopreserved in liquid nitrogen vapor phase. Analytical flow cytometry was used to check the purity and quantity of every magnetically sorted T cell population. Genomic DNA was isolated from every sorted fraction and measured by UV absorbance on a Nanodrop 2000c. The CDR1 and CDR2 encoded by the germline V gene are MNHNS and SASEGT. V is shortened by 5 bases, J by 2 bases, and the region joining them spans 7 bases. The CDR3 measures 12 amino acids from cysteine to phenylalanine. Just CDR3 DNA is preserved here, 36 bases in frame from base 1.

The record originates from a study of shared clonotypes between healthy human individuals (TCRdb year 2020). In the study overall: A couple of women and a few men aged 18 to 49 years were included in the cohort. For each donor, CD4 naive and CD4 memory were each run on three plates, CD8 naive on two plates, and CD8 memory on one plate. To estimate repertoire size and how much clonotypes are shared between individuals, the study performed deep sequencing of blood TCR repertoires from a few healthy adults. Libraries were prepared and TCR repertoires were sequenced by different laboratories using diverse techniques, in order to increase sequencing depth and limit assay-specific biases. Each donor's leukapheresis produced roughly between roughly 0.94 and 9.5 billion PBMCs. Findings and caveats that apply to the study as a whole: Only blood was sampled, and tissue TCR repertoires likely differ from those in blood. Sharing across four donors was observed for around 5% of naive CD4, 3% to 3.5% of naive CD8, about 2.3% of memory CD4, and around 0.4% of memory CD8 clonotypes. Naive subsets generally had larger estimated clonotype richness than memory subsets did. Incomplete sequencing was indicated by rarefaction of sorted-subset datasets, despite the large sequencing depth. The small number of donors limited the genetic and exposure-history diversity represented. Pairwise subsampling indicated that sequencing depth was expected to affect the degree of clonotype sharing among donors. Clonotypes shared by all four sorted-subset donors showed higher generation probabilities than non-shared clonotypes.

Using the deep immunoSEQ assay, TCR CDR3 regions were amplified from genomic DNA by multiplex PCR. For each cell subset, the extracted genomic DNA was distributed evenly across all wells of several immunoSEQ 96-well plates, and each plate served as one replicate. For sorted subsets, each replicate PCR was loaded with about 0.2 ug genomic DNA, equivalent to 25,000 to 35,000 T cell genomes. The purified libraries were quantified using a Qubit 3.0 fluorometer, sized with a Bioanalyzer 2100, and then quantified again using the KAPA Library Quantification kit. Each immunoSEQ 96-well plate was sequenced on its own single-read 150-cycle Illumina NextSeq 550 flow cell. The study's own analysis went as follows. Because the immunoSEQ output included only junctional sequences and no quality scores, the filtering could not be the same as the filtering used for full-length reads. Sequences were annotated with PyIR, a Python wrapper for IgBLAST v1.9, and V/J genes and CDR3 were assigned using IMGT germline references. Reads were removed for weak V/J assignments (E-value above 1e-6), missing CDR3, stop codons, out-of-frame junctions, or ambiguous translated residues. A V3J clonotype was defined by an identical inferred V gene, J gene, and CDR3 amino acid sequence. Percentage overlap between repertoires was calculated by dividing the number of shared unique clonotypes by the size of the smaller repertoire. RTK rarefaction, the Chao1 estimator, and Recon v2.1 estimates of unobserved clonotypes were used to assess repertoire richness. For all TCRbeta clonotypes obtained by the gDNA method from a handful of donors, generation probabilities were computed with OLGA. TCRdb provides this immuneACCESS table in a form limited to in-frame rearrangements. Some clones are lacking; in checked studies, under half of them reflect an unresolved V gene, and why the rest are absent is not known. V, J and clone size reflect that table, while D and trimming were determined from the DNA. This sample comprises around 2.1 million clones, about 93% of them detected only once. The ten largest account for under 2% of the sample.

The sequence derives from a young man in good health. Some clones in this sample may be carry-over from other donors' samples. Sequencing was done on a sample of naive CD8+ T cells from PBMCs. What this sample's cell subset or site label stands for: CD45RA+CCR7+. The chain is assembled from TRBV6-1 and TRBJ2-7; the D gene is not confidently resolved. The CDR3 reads CASSRDAYEQYF. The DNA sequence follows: TGTGCCAGCAGTCGTGATGCCTACGAGCAGTACTTC.